These 15 T cell receptor beta chains share one sample of origin, sequenced in a study of glioma-infiltrating T cells (dated by TCRdb to about 2016). TCRdb names Illumina MiSeq as the instrument used. The iRepertoire nested amplicon-rescue multiplex PCR (arm-PCR) platform was used to amplify TCR alpha and beta CDR3 regions from RNA. TCRdb redid the processing of the public reads, applying fastp at Q25 and MiXCR, and retained in-frame beta chains. Every entry covers one CDR3 protein and lists the most common genes and DNA from its rows. The sample table contains 150,000 to 200,000 distinct CDR3 sequences; only one count was recorded for about 32% of them. Of the sample, around 20% falls within the top ten clones. Sample: glioma tissue, nonneoplastic brain tissue, or PBMCs (not recorded which). These receptors were obtained from a human donor with low-grade glioma or glioblastoma, undergoing nonglioma brain surgery, or in good health (not recorded which).

This clonotype was seen ten or more times. The chain has TRBV10-3 and TRBJ2-4, with D perhaps matching TRBD1 or TRBD2 (5 bases each). The CDR3 runs 18 residues. Trimming took 3 bases from V and 1 from J, leaving 19 bases between them. Germline CDR1 reads ENHRY; CDR2 reads SYGVKD. CDR3 in amino acids: CAISEFGDPLGAKNIQYF. Here the CDR3 DNA reads TGTGCCATCAGTGAATTTGGGGACCCGCTCGGTGCCAAAAACATTCAGTACTTC.

The rearrangement uses TRBV12-3 or TRBV12-4 and TRBJ2-3; D may be TRBD2 (6 bases). The CDR3 is made up of 16 amino acids. V lost 1 base, J lost 6 bases, and 17 bases lay in between. This chain's CDR3 is CASSLGGGTAADTQYF. As DNA, the CDR3 is TGTGCCAGCAGTTTAGGAGGTGGGACTGCTGCGGATACGCAGTATTTT.

This clonotype was picked up a small number of times. The chain joins TRBV7-9 to TRBJ1-5, with 9 bases aligning to TRBD1. The CDR3 consists of 15 residues. Trimming at V came to 1 base and at J to 6 bases, leaving 4 bases not matched to a gene. Germline V gene lookup returns CDR1 SEHNR and CDR2 FQNEAQ (reference sequence). The CDR3 is CASSLGTGVGQPQHF. For the CDR3, the DNA is TGTGCCAGCAGCTTAGGGACAGGGGTTGGTCAGCCCCAGCATTTT.

To note about this clonotype: A much larger clone lies one base from this, so it may be a read error. The V and J genes are TRBV12-5 and TRBJ1-1; D gene ambiguous. CDR1 LGHNT and CDR2 FRNRAP come from the germline V gene. This CDR3 spans 13 amino acids. The chain's CDR3 is CASGLRQNTGAFF. The CDR3 bases are TGTGCTAGTGGTTTGAGACAAAACACTGGAGCTTTCTTT. The entire variable domain, with the rest obtained from reference TRBV12-5 and TRBJ1-1, is as follows: DARVTQTPRHKVTEMGQEVTMRCQPILGHNTVFWYRQTMMQGLELLAYFRNRAPLDDSGMPKDRFSAEMPDATLATLKIQPSEPRDSAVYFCASGLRQNTGAFFGQGTRLTVV.

This clonotype was seen repeatedly, ten times or more. V and J are TRBV19 and TRBJ2-1; no clear D gene. V dropped 5 bases and J dropped 2 bases, with 10 bases sitting between them. CDR1 and CDR2 from the germline V gene are LNHDA and SQIVND (reference sequence). CDR3 length equals 14 residues. The CDR3 DNA reads TGTGCCAGTAGTCCCCTGGTCGCCTACAATGAGCAGTTCTTC. It is translated as CASSPLVAYNEQFF.

This clonotype was found many times. The chain uses TRBV6-1 and TRBJ1-1; unclear D gene. Germline V gene data show CDR1 as MNHNS and CDR2 as SASEGT. Deletions cut 6 bases from V and 10 bases from J, with 27 bases between. CDR3 size: 16 residues. The DNA of the CDR3 is TGTGCCAGCAGCCCAGCGGACCGACCCGAACTAACGGTAGCTTTCTTT. Amino acids: CASSPADRPELTVAFF.

Comment on this clonotype: One end of the junction fails to match germline, which may point to a read error. This chain joins TRBV20-1 and TRBJ2-7, with D maybe TRBD2 (6 bases). Germline V gene sequence: CDR1 DFQATT, CDR2 SNEGSKA (reference sequence). The length of the CDR3 is 14 residues. The CDR3 coding sequence is TGCAGTGCTAGCGTAGTTGGAGGGTACAATGAGCAGTATTTC. Translation: CSASVVGGYNEQYF.

This clonotype was counted at least ten times. V usage is TRBV7-2 and J usage is TRBJ2-7; D gene ambiguous. V lost 1 base and J 4 bases, leaving 5 bases between the germline ends. The CDR3 contains 12 residues. Germline values: CDR1 SGHTA, CDR2 FQGNSA. The chain's CDR3 is CASSLGRYEQYF. DNA for the CDR3: TGTGCCAGCAGCTTAGGTCGTTACGAGCAGTACTTC.

This clonotype was counted ten times or more. J is TRBJ2-7 and V is TRBV6-2 or TRBV6-3; D gene ambiguous. The V gene's germline CDR1 is MNHEY and CDR2 SVGEGT. Trimming pared 4 bases from V and 4 bases from J, leaving 17 bases between. This CDR3 is built from 15 residues. CDR3 sequence reads: CASSSFGQAQYEQYF. The CDR3 DNA reads TGTGCCAGCAGTTCTTTCGGTCAGGCTCAGTACGAGCAGTACTTC.

There are many counts of this clonotype. The rearrangement uses TRBV28 and TRBJ2-1, with 8 bases matching TRBD2. The germline V gene encodes CDR1 MDHEN and CDR2 SYDVKM. The CDR3 covers 18 residues. Trimming cost V 5 bases and J 0 bases; bases outside gene matches: 12. The CDR3, as DNA: TGTGCCAGCAGTCCGGCCGGGGCGGGAGGCCCCTCCTACAATGAGCAGTTCTTC. It yields the protein CASSPAGAGGPSYNEQFF.

This clonotype appeared a few times. The rearrangement uses TRBV12-3 or TRBV12-4 and TRBJ2-5, with D unclear. The length of the CDR3 is 14 residues. Trimming shortened V by 6 bases and J by 3 bases, and 14 bases separated the two germline ends. CDR3 protein: CASSPQRIEETQYF. The CDR3 nucleotides are TGTGCCAGCAGCCCTCAGAGAATCGAAGAGACCCAGTACTTC.

This clonotype has a single count. A clone one base away is much larger, so this may be a read error. This chain's CDR3 is CAGSIQGYEQYF. For the CDR3, the DNA is TGCGCCGGCAGCATCCAGGGTTACGAGCAGTACTTC. The rearrangement uses TRBV4-1 and TRBJ2-7; D is possibly TRBD1 (5 bases). Germline V gene data show CDR1 as MGHRA and CDR2 as YSYEKL. This CDR3 region has 12 residues.

This chain joins TRBV7-9 and TRBJ2-5; weak D call: TRBD2 (6 bases). Trimming pared 6 bases from V and 5 bases from J, leaving 13 bases between. Germline CDR1 SEHNR, CDR2 FQNEAQ (reference sequence). This CDR3 region has 13 residues. The CDR3 bases are TGTGCCAGCAGTTTATCCACTAGCGAGACCCAGTACTTC. Amino acids: CASSLSTSETQYF.

CDR3 DNA sequence: TGTGCCAGCAGGACAGGGGGGGCAGGCATCGTCGCTGAAGCTTTCTTT. Translated, it gives CASRTGGAGIVAEAFF. The J gene is TRBJ1-1, the V gene TRBV5-4, with 9 bases aligning to TRBD1. This CDR3 has 16 residues. The J segment lost 6 bases and the V segment lost 5 bases, leaving 14 bases of the junction unmatched. The V gene's germline CDR1 is SGHNT and CDR2 YYREEE (reference sequence).

The chain carries TRBV29-1 and TRBJ1-2; no firm D call. The V end lost 3 bases, the J end lost 8 bases, and 13 bases lay between the germline ends. The germline V gene has CDR1 SQVTM and CDR2 ANQGSEA. CDR3 length equals 12 residues. The CDR3 region is CSVDPGGNGYTF. CDR3 nucleotides: TGCAGCGTTGATCCGGGAGGGAACGGCTACACCTTC. Together with reference TRBV29-1 and TRBJ1-2, the CDR3 gives the full variable domain: SAVISQKPSRDICQRGTSLTIQCQVDSQVTMMFWYRQQPGQSLTLIATANQGSEATYESGFVIDKFPISRPNLTFSTLTVSNMSPEDSSIYLCSVDPGGNGYTFGSGTRLTVV.